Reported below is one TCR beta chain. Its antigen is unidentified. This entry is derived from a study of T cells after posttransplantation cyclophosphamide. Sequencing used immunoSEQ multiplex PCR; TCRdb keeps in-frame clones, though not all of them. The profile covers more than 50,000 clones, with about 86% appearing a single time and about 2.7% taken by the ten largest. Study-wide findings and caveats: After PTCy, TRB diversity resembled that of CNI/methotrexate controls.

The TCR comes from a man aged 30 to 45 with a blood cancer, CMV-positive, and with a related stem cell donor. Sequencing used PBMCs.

CDR3 region: CAWSNGLASEQYF. The CDR3 DNA is TGTGCCTGGAGTAACGGACTAGCGAGCGAGCAGTACTTC. V is TRBV30 and J is TRBJ2-7; 9 bases are a match to TRBD2. Germline V gene sequence: CDR1 GTSNPN, CDR2 SVGIG (reference sequence). V trimming: 2 bases; J trimming: 6 bases; junction bases outside the gene matches: 5. The CDR3 covers 13 residues.